The 9 T cell receptor beta chains below were found in one sample sequenced in a study of T cell responses to AZD1222 COVID-19 vaccine. TCRdb keeps only in-frame clones here, not all; method: immunoSEQ multiplex PCR. The table has roughly 100,000 clones, about 88% seen once; the top ten hold approximately 5.1%. This specimen consisted of peripheral blood, obtained on day 0 of AZD1222 vaccination. The receptors were sampled from an adult in good health.

The chain combines TRBV7-2 with TRBJ2-7, with unresolved D. The germline CDR1 and CDR2 sequences are SGHTA and FQGNSA. Trimming left V 3 bases short and J 0 bases short, with 6 bases between. The CDR3 covers 13 residues. CDR3: CASSFSDSYEQYF. In DNA, the CDR3 is TGTGCCAGCAGCTTCTCCGACTCCTACGAGCAGTACTTC.

V usage is TRBV5-4 and J usage is TRBJ2-3; D uncertain. V was trimmed by 0 bases and J by 2 bases, leaving 7 bases between them. The CDR3 totals 14 residues. Germline V gene data show CDR1 as SGHNT and CDR2 as YYREEE (reference sequence). The CDR3 spells CASSLGSYTDTQYF. CDR3 DNA: TGTGCCAGCAGCTTGGGCAGCTACACAGATACGCAGTATTTT.

The V and J genes are TRBV3-1 (or the pseudogene TRBV3-2) and TRBJ2-5, with a weak D call TRBD2 (7 bases). Germline-derived CDR1 and CDR2 are LGHDT and YNNKEL (reference sequence). Deletions cut 4 bases from V and 2 bases from J, with 14 bases between. The CDR3 totals 15 residues. CDR3 region: CASSPVGGRQETQYF. CDR3 coding DNA: TGTGCCAGCAGCCCCGTGGGGGGGCGGCAAGAGACCCAGTACTTC.

The rearrangement uses TRBV6-1 and TRBJ2-5, with D uncertain. Per germline, CDR1 MNHNS and CDR2 SASEGT. V was clipped by 0 bases and J by 5 bases, with 13 bases between them. CDR3 length: 15 amino acids. DNA of the CDR3: TGTGCCAGCAGTGAAGCGCTTCTGGGATGGGAGACCCAGTACTTC. Translating it yields CASSEALLGWETQYF.

This chain links TRBV5-1 with TRBJ1-5; D uncertain. The germline V gene encodes CDR1 SGHRS and CDR2 YFSETQ. There are 14 residues in the CDR3. V lost 5 bases and J lost 5, with 14 bases in between. The CDR3 sequence: CASSMGSGDQPQHF. CDR3 in DNA: TGCGCCAGCAGTATGGGAAGTGGGGATCAGCCCCAGCATTTT. Full variable domain (missing parts from reference TRBV5-1 and TRBJ1-5): KAGVTQTPRYLIKTRGQQVTLSCSPISGHRSVSWYQQTPGQGLQFLFEYFSETQRNKGNFPGRFSGRQFSNSRSEMNVSTLELGDSALYLCASSMGSGDQPQHFGDGTRLSIL.

The chain links TRBV5-5 to TRBJ2-3; TRBD1 matches at 7 bases. The CDR3 extends over 15 amino acids. Germline assignment: CDR1 SGHKS and CDR2 YYEKEE (reference sequence). Germline trimming cut 4 bases from V and 4 bases from J; bases unmatched to any gene: 9. Written as DNA, the CDR3 is TGTGCCAGCAGCGTAGGACAGGTTGCACCAGATACGCAGTATTTT. It is translated as CASSVGQVAPDTQYF.

The chain carries TRBV28 and TRBJ1-6; D is perhaps TRBD1 (5 bases). Per germline, CDR1 MDHEN and CDR2 SYDVKM. V was pared by 7 bases and J by 3 bases, with 10 bases between. CDR3 length equals 14 residues. The chain's CDR3 is CASIGGIYNSPLHF. Here the CDR3 DNA reads TGTGCCAGCATCGGGGGTATCTATAATTCACCCCTCCACTTT. Full variable domain (rest looked up from reference TRBV28 and TRBJ1-6): DVKVTQSSRYLVKRTGEKVFLECVQDMDHENMFWYRQDPGLGLRLIYFSYDVKMKEKGDIPEGYSVSREKKERFSLILESASTNQTSMYLCASIGGIYNSPLHFGNGTRLTVT.

The V and J genes are TRBV5-4 and TRBJ1-1, with 9 bases lining up with TRBD1. Unmatched junction bases numbered 9, after V lost 7 bases and J lost 8 bases. In germline, CDR1 is SGHNT, CDR2 YYREEE (reference sequence). The CDR3 runs 13 residues. The CDR3 spells CASRGQGLPEAFF. The CDR3 nucleotides are TGTGCCAGCCGGGGACAGGGCCTACCCGAAGCTTTCTTT.

V gene TRBV5-1 combines with J gene TRBJ2-1, with a possible D match to TRBD2 (6 bases). The V end lost 2 bases, the J end lost 2 bases, and 14 bases lay between the germline ends. This CDR3 region has 16 residues. From germline, CDR1 is SGHRS and CDR2 YFSETQ. The DNA for the CDR3 is TGCGCCAGCAGCTTCCTGGGGGTAGCGGCCTACAATGAGCAGTTCTTC. Protein product: CASSFLGVAAYNEQFF.